The 28 T cell receptor beta chains listed next were all sequenced from one sample in a study of T cell responses to AZD1222 COVID-19 vaccine. Sequenced by immunoSEQ multiplex PCR; TCRdb stores in-frame clones only, minus some. This sample has over 95,000 clones, with around 94% found just once. Specimen: peripheral blood, collected on day 0 of AZD1222 vaccination. The source of these receptors is an adult in good health.

J is TRBJ2-1 and V is TRBV3-1 (or the pseudogene TRBV3-2), with 11 bases lining up with TRBD2. The V and J ends lost 1 base and 8 bases, in that order; junction bases with no gene match: 4. CDR3 length equals 15 residues. The V gene's germline CDR1 is LGHDT and CDR2 YNNKEL (reference sequence). CDR3 sequence (DNA): TGTGCCAGCAGCCAAGGACTAGCGGGATCTGATGAGCAGTTCTTC. Residues: CASSQGLAGSDEQFF.

The chain links TRBV28 to TRBJ1-1; TRBD1 might be the D (5 bases). There are 10 residues in the CDR3. CDR1 and CDR2 from the germline V gene are MDHEN and SYDVKM. V was shortened by 7 bases and J by 8 bases, with 8 bases between the two germline ends. The chain's CDR3 is CASTEGEAFF. The CDR3, as DNA: TGTGCCAGCACGGAGGGGGAAGCTTTCTTT.

CDR3 in DNA: TGTGCCAGCAGCCCGCGGACTAGCGGGGCCACAGATACGCAGTATTTT. This translates into CASSPRTSGATDTQYF. The chain carries TRBV9 and TRBJ2-3; TRBD2 matches 12 bases. The CDR3 loop spans 16 amino acids. Germline loops: CDR1 SGDLS, CDR2 YYNGEE. J was trimmed by 2 bases and V by 4 bases; bases with no gene match: 5.

This sequence joins TRBV4-2 and TRBJ2-3; D unresolved. Per the germline V gene, CDR1 is LGHNA and CDR2 is YNFKEQ. The CDR3 is 15 amino acids. V was cut by 0 bases and J by 6 bases, with 13 bases left in between. This chain's CDR3 is CASSQDMTAPDTQYF. CDR3 nucleotides: TGTGCCAGCAGCCAAGATATGACGGCCCCTGATACGCAGTATTTT.

The chain is built from TRBV19 and TRBJ2-6; D possibly matches TRBD1 or TRBD2 (5 bases each). In germline, CDR1 is LNHDA, CDR2 SQIVND (reference sequence). The CDR3 covers 15 residues. V was cut by 5 bases and J by 3 bases, with 11 bases left in between. CDR3 DNA sequence: TGTGCCAGTAGTTTGGGGGTATATGGGGCCAACGTCCTGACTTTC. Its translation: CASSLGVYGANVLTF.

The chain couples TRBV18 to TRBJ2-1; D is unresolved. The ends were cut back, 0 bases at V and 0 bases at J, with 9 bases in the middle. The CDR3 has 16 residues. Per germline, CDR1 KGHSH and CDR2 LQKENI. CDR3 nucleotides: TGTGCCAGCTCACCACCGGGGAAGAGCTCCTACAATGAGCAGTTCTTC. It translates to CASSPPGKSSYNEQFF. The full variable domain, rest sourced from reference TRBV18 and TRBJ2-1, is NAGVMQNPRHLVRRRGQEARLRCSPMKGHSHVYWYRQLPEEGLKFMVYLQKENIIDESGMPKERFSAEFPKEGPSILRIQQVVRGDSAAYFCASSPPGKSSYNEQFFGPGTRLTVL.

This chain joins TRBV11-1 and TRBJ2-7, with 10 nucleotides matching TRBD1. Germline CDR1 reads SGHAT; CDR2 reads FQDESV (reference sequence). The junction had 8 bases not matched to a gene; V was cut back by 6 bases and J by 3 bases. This CDR3 is 15 amino acids long. CDR3 sequence: CASSNDRGRNYEQYF. CDR3 nucleotide sequence: TGTGCCAGCAGTAACGACAGGGGGCGGAACTACGAGCAGTACTTC.

The chain links TRBV7-2 to TRBJ2-7, with TRBD1 matching over 8 bases. This CDR3 is built from 15 residues. Trimming cost V 0 bases and J 4 bases; bases outside gene matches: 5. From germline, CDR1 is SGHTA and CDR2 FQGNSA. CDR3 loop: CASSLALGQGYEQYF. The CDR3 nucleotides read TGTGCCAGCAGCTTAGCTCTAGGACAGGGTTACGAGCAGTACTTC.

This chain connects TRBV28 to TRBJ2-5; 8 bases line up with TRBD2. The junction had 6 bases not matched to a gene; V was cut back by 5 bases and J by 4 bases. CDR1 MDHEN and CDR2 SYDVKM come from the germline V gene. This CDR3 has 14 residues. The CDR3 protein is CASSQGGGRETQYF. The CDR3 DNA is TGTGCCAGCAGTCAGGGCGGGGGGCGAGAGACCCAGTACTTC. The full variable domain, with the rest looked up from reference TRBV28 and TRBJ2-5, is DVKVTQSSRYLVKRTGEKVFLECVQDMDHENMFWYRQDPGLGLRLIYFSYDVKMKEKGDIPEGYSVSREKKERFSLILESASTNQTSMYLCASSQGGGRETQYFGPGTRLLVL.

This chain connects TRBV14 to TRBJ2-1; the D gene could be TRBD1 or TRBD2 (6 bases each). The CDR3 runs to 17 residues. The germline gives CDR1 SGHDN, CDR2 FVKESK. Trimming shortened V by 1 base and J by 1 base, and 14 bases separated the two germline ends. The CDR3 DNA sequence: TGTGCCAGCAGCCAAGGGGCCAAGGGGGGTTCCTACAATGAGCAGTTCTTC. It is translated as CASSQGAKGGSYNEQFF.

This rearrangement joins TRBV10-2 to TRBJ2-7; tentatively, D is TRBD1 (6 bases). Looked up from germline, CDR1 is WSHSY and CDR2 is SAAADI. The ends were cut back, 7 bases at V and 9 bases at J, with 19 bases in the middle. The CDR3 contains 13 residues. The CDR3 reads CASNQDRSVGQYF. In DNA form, the CDR3 reads TGCGCCAGCAACCAAGACAGGTCTGTCGGGCAGTACTTC.

The V and J genes are TRBV2 and TRBJ1-5; TRBD1 aligns across 8 bases. Trimming at V came to 7 bases and at J to 6 bases, leaving 8 bases not matched to a gene. Germline V CDR1 and CDR2: SNHLY, FYNNEI. The CDR3 spans 14 residues. The CDR3 is CASTRDRLVQPQHF. As DNA, the CDR3 is TGTGCCAGCACAAGGGACAGGTTGGTTCAGCCCCAGCATTTT.

The chain joins TRBV19 to TRBJ2-2; 7 bases match TRBD2. Trimming removed 9 bases from V and 2 bases from J; junction bases left unmatched: 6. The CDR3 spans 14 residues. Germline CDR1 reads LNHDA; CDR2 reads SQIVND (reference sequence). The CDR3 DNA is TGTGCCAGCTCCGGGACTATAAACACCGGGGAGCTGTTTTTT. This sequence encodes CASSGTINTGELFF.

The rearrangement joins TRBV11-2 to TRBJ2-5, with 9 bases that match TRBD2. The CDR3 runs 16 residues. Germline-derived CDR1 and CDR2 are SGHAT and FQNNGV. V trimming: 5 bases; J trimming: 4 bases; junction bases outside the gene matches: 11. The CDR3 is CASSPLGSGGTETQYF. CDR3 nucleotides: TGTGCCAGCAGCCCCCTGGGTAGCGGGGGAACAGAGACCCAGTACTTC.

This rearrangement joins TRBV9 to TRBJ2-5, with D possibly matching TRBD2 (7 bases). V was trimmed by 0 bases and J by 0 bases, leaving 9 bases between them. Per germline, CDR1 SGDLS and CDR2 YYNGEE. This CDR3 is 15 amino acids long. The DNA for the CDR3 is TGTGCCAGCAGCGTAGCGGGGGGCCACCAAGAGACCCAGTACTTC. Amino acids: CASSVAGGHQETQYF.

V is TRBV7-2 and J is TRBJ1-5, with D uncertain. V lost 5 bases and J lost 0, with 8 bases in between. The CDR3 has 14 amino acids. CDR1 SGHTA and CDR2 FQGNSA come from the germline V gene. The CDR3 coding sequence is TGTGCCAGCAGCGTCTCGAGTAGCAATCAGCCCCAGCATTTT. Translation gives CASSVSSSNQPQHF.

V is TRBV20-1 and J is TRBJ2-3; no clear D. The CDR3 covers 13 residues. Trimming cost V 3 bases and J 2 bases, with 9 bases left between them. Looked up from germline, CDR1 is DFQATT and CDR2 is SNEGSKA (reference sequence). For the CDR3, the DNA is TGCAGTGCTAGTACAGAGAACACAGATACGCAGTATTTT. It specifies CSASTENTDTQYF.

V gene TRBV6-2 or TRBV6-3 combines with J gene TRBJ2-1, with D possibly called TRBD1 or TRBD2 (5 bases each). The germline CDR1 and CDR2 sequences are MNHEY and SVGEGT. The CDR3 sequence is 14 residues long. Trimming took off 0 bases at V and 10 bases at J, with 13 bases between the two ends. The chain's CDR3 is CASSYSRVRTEQFF. The CDR3 DNA reads TGTGCCAGCAGTTACTCGAGGGTAAGGACAGAGCAGTTCTTC.

The chain joins TRBV7-9 to TRBJ2-5; no reliable D call. CDR1 and CDR2 (germline): SEHNR, FQNEAQ (reference sequence). This CDR3 is 13 amino acids long. Trimming left V 3 bases short and J 2 bases short, with 7 bases between. CDR3 sequence (DNA): TGTGCCAGCAGCTTTTTTAATCAAGAGACCCAGTACTTC. It codes for CASSFFNQETQYF. Using reference TRBV7-9 and TRBJ2-5 for the parts outside the CDR3, the full variable domain is DTGVSQNPRHKITKRGQNVTFRCDPISEHNRLYWYRQTLGQGPEFLTYFQNEAQLEKSRLLSDRFSAERPKGSFSTLEIQRTEQGDSAMYLCASSFFNQETQYFGPGTRLLVL.

The chain combines TRBV11-2 with TRBJ1-1; perhaps TRBD1 as D (5 bases). Germline CDR1 reads SGHAT; CDR2 reads FQNNGV. The CDR3 has 14 amino acids. Trimming took off 3 bases at V and 2 bases at J, with 10 bases between the two ends. CDR3 sequence reads: CASSFRQHNTEAFF. CDR3 DNA sequence: TGTGCCAGCAGCTTTCGACAGCACAACACTGAAGCTTTCTTT.

The rearrangement uses TRBV7-2 and TRBJ1-5, with TRBD1 matching 10 bases. CDR1 is SGHTA, CDR2 FQGNSA, per germline. V shed 6 bases, J shed 0 bases, and the junction held 8 bases outside the gene matches. The CDR3 has 17 amino acids. CDR3 nucleotide sequence: TGTGCCAGCAGTCGAGACAGGGGGCGCTATAGCAATCAGCCCCAGCATTTT. Residues: CASSRDRGRYSNQPQHF.

CDR3 protein: CASRADTEAFF. DNA of the CDR3: TGTGCCAGCAGGGCAGACACTGAAGCTTTCTTT. The chain couples TRBV2 to TRBJ1-1; no definite D call. CDR3 length equals 11 residues. The germline CDR1 and CDR2 sequences are SNHLY and FYNNEI. V shed 6 bases and J shed 3 bases, with 5 bases lying between them.

The chain employs TRBV7-9 and TRBJ2-3; TRBD1 is a possible D gene (6 bases). V was shortened by 5 bases and J by 0 bases, with 18 bases between the two germline ends. Germline CDR1 and CDR2: SEHNR and FQNEAQ (reference sequence). The CDR3 extends over 17 amino acids. CDR3 protein: CASSRTGGGSSTDTQYF. CDR3 nucleotides: TGTGCCAGCAGCCGTACTGGGGGCGGATCTAGCACAGATACGCAGTATTTT.

The table lists this clone with a few counts. The chain has TRBV7-9 and TRBJ2-1; the D call may be TRBD1 or TRBD2 (5 bases each). Germline CDR1 SEHNR, CDR2 FQNEAQ (reference sequence). The germline V and J ends were trimmed by 4 bases and 9 bases, with 16 bases remaining between them. The CDR3 covers 14 residues. CDR3 sequence: CASSSGKGTGEQFF. CDR3 in DNA: TGTGCCAGCAGCTCCGGGAAGGGGACGGGTGAGCAGTTCTTC. The entire variable domain, with the rest obtained from reference TRBV7-9 and TRBJ2-1, is as follows: DTGVSQNPRHKITKRGQNVTFRCDPISEHNRLYWYRQTLGQGPEFLTYFQNEAQLEKSRLLSDRFSAERPKGSFSTLEIQRTEQGDSAMYLCASSSGKGTGEQFFGPGTRLTVL.

The V gene is TRBV18, the J gene TRBJ1-4; no definite D call. The germline V gene has CDR1 KGHSH and CDR2 LQKENI. The length of the CDR3 is 12 residues. V was clipped by 3 bases and J by 8 bases, with 7 bases between them. The CDR3 bases are TGTGCCAGCTCACCTACAGAGGAAAAACTGTTTTTT. It codes for CASSPTEEKLFF. Full variable domain (missing parts from reference TRBV18 and TRBJ1-4): NAGVMQNPRHLVRRRGQEARLRCSPMKGHSHVYWYRQLPEEGLKFMVYLQKENIIDESGMPKERFSAEFPKEGPSILRIQQVVRGDSAAYFCASSPTEEKLFFGSGTQLSVL.

This clone was recorded once. The genes are TRBV5-1 and TRBJ1-1; a possible D gene is TRBD1 (5 bases). This CDR3 spans 14 amino acids. Germline V gives CDR1 SGHRS, CDR2 YFSETQ. V was shortened by 0 bases and J by 11 bases, with 17 bases between the two germline ends. The CDR3, as DNA: TGCGCCAGCAGCTTGGTGCACTTATCGGAGGGGGCTTTCTTT. This gives the protein CASSLVHLSEGAFF.

J is TRBJ2-6 and V is TRBV19; TRBD1 might be the D (5 bases). This CDR3 is built from 17 residues. Deletions cut 4 bases from V and 0 bases from J, with 13 bases between. Germline values: CDR1 LNHDA, CDR2 SQIVND (reference sequence). CDR3 region: CASSNRQQVSGANVLTF. CDR3 DNA: TGTGCCAGTAGTAACAGACAACAGGTCTCTGGGGCCAACGTCCTGACTTTC. The full variable domain, with the rest looked up from reference TRBV19 and TRBJ2-6, is DGGITQSPKYLFRKEGQNVTLSCEQNLNHDAMYWYRQDPGQGLRLIYYSQIVNDFQKGDIAEGYSVSREKKESFPLTVTSAQKNPTAFYLCASSNRQQVSGANVLTFGAGSRLTVL.

This clone was detected a few times. The V call is TRBV10-3, the J call TRBJ2-2; D is unclear. Germline V gene data show CDR1 as ENHRY and CDR2 as SYGVKD. This CDR3 spans 16 amino acids. Trimming removed 6 bases at V and 3 bases at J, with 17 bases between. In DNA form, the CDR3 reads TGTGCCATCAGCGTGTCTGAGGCCCCGGACACCGGGGAGCTGTTTTTT. Its translation is CAISVSEAPDTGELFF.